A single sample gave rise to the 15 T cell receptor beta chains below, sequenced in a study of cytomegalovirus exposure and HLA in healthy donors. A multiplex PCR was run with 60 Vbeta primers and 13 Jbeta primers. Produced via immunoSEQ multiplex PCR; TCRdb's table is partial and in-frame only. The listing records fewer than 200,000 clones. Sequencing used PBMCs. The receptors stem from a woman in her sixties in good health and CMV-seronegative.

The CDR3 sequence: CASSLSGPVTEAFF. CDR3 sequence (DNA): TGTGCCAGCAGCCTTAGTGGGCCAGTGACTGAAGCTTTCTTT. This chain uses TRBV7-3 with TRBJ1-1; D not resolved. This CDR3 is built from 14 residues. Germline CDR1 is SGHTA and CDR2 is FQGTGA. The ends were cut back, 5 bases at V and 5 bases at J, with 15 bases in the middle.

The rearrangement joins TRBV11-2 to TRBJ2-7, with 7 nucleotides matching TRBD2. Per the germline V gene, CDR1 is SGHAT and CDR2 is FQNNGV. CDR3 length equals 19 residues. The trim removed 5 bases at V and 2 bases at J, leaving 21 bases unmatched. CDR3 in DNA: TGTGCCAGCAGCCCCCGGGTCCGACTCGCGGGAGTTGTGACCTACGAGCAGTACTTC. Translation gives CASSPRVRLAGVVTYEQYF.

V is TRBV5-1 and J is TRBJ2-2; D not certain. CDR1 is SGHRS and CDR2 is YFSETQ in the germline V gene. Between the trimmed V and J ends, which lost 4 bases and 7 bases, there was a span of 11 bases. The CDR3 contains 13 residues. CDR3 in amino acids: CASSLEIIGELFF. For the CDR3, the DNA is TGCGCCAGCAGCCTGGAAATCATCGGGGAGCTGTTTTTT.

The chain combines TRBV6-5 with TRBJ2-7; D remains ambiguous. The CDR3 runs 14 residues. V dropped 0 bases and J dropped 2 bases, with 8 bases sitting between them. Germline V gene data show CDR1 as MNHEY and CDR2 as SVGAGI. CDR3 sequence reads: CASSYSVGPYEQYF. In DNA form, the CDR3 reads TGTGCCAGCAGTTACTCTGTTGGGCCCTACGAGCAGTACTTC.

The rearrangement links TRBV2 to TRBJ1-2; 8 bases are shared with TRBD1. V lost 5 bases, J lost 2 bases, and 4 bases stayed unmatched. This CDR3 has 14 amino acids. CDR1 and CDR2 from the germline V gene are SNHLY and FYNNEI. The CDR3 loop reads CASSTGQGNYGYTF. DNA of the CDR3: TGTGCCAGCAGTACAGGACAGGGCAACTATGGCTACACCTTC.

DNA of the CDR3: TGTGCCAGCAGTTTCGGGAGGGGCCATGGCTACACCTTC. The encoded protein is CASSFGRGHGYTF. The rearrangement uses TRBV27 and TRBJ1-2; maybe TRBD1 (5 bases). The CDR3 is 13 residues long. In germline, CDR1 is MNHEY, CDR2 SMNVEV (reference sequence). The V and J ends lost 3 bases and 6 bases respectively, with 11 bases between them.

The genes are TRBV30 and TRBJ1-1; D unclear. The CDR3 runs 13 residues. Trimming cost V 1 base and J 6 bases, with 12 bases left between them. Germline assignment: CDR1 GTSNPN and CDR2 SVGIG (reference sequence). The CDR3 sequence is CAWSGSDRAEAFF. In DNA, the CDR3 is TGTGCCTGGAGTGGATCCGATCGCGCTGAAGCTTTCTTT.

About this clone itself: One end of the junction varies from germline; a read error may be responsible. Other DNA sequences in this sample translate to the same CDR3. The chain has TRBV18 and TRBJ1-1, with TRBD1 matching 7 bases. Germline CDR1 reads KGHSH; CDR2 reads LQKENI. This CDR3 region has 15 residues. The CDR3 reads CASSADRSQNTEAFF. CDR3 in DNA: TGTGCCAGCTCAGCGGACAGGTCACAGAACACTGAGGCTTTCTTT.

J is TRBJ2-4 and V is TRBV6-5; possibly TRBD1 for D (6 bases). Germline V gene lookup returns CDR1 MNHEY and CDR2 SVGAGI. The CDR3 has 15 residues. V gave up 0 bases and J gave up 6 bases, with 12 bases separating them. In DNA, the CDR3 is TGTGCCAGCAGTTACTCAGGGGGTAGCCCAAACATTCAGTACTTC. It is translated as CASSYSGGSPNIQYF.

This sequence joins TRBV7-7 and TRBJ2-1; 9 positions match TRBD1. This CDR3 region has 14 residues. Germline V gene data show CDR1 as SSHAT and CDR2 as FNYEAQ (reference sequence). The V gene end was trimmed by 8 bases and the J gene end by 6 bases; junction bases not matched to a gene: 8. Here the CDR3 reads CASGPGTGSNEQFF. The CDR3 DNA follows: TGTGCCAGCGGTCCAGGGACAGGGAGCAATGAGCAGTTCTTC.

This chain links TRBV2 with TRBJ2-1; no reliable D call. The V end was cut by 6 bases, the J end by 10 bases, with 10 bases between. This CDR3 region has 11 residues. Germline CDR1 SNHLY, CDR2 FYNNEI. CDR3 DNA sequence: TGTGCCAGCAGCGGAGCGAGCGAGCAGTTCTTC. This gives the protein CASSGASEQFF.

CDR3 in DNA: TGCAGCGTGGACAGGGGCAATGAGCAGTTCTTC. Translated, it gives CSVDRGNEQFF. The rearrangement joins TRBV29-1 to TRBJ2-1; 9 bases line up with TRBD1. The V gene end was trimmed by 6 bases and the J gene end by 6 bases; junction bases not matched to a gene: 0. This CDR3 has 11 amino acids. CDR1 and CDR2 from the germline V gene are SQVTM and ANQGSEA.

The V and J genes are TRBV5-1 and TRBJ2-2; tentatively, D is TRBD2 (5 bases). Germline V CDR1 and CDR2: SGHRS, YFSETQ. The CDR3 consists of 16 residues. The V end was cut by 6 bases, the J end by 1 base, with 16 bases between. The CDR3 DNA is TGCGCCAGCACCCCGCGGGTGACTGTGAACACCGGGGAGCTGTTTTTT. It encodes CASTPRVTVNTGELFF.

This chain connects TRBV4-2 to TRBJ2-7, with 8 bases matching TRBD1. This CDR3 is built from 14 residues. Germline V gives CDR1 LGHNA, CDR2 YNFKEQ. Trimming cost V 4 bases and J 4 bases; bases outside gene matches: 6. The CDR3 reads CASSPRDRYYEQYF. Here the CDR3 DNA reads TGTGCCAGCAGCCCCCGGGACAGGTATTACGAGCAGTACTTC.

The chain recombines TRBV25-1 with TRBJ1-4, with TRBD1 as a possible D gene (5 bases). Trimming took 5 bases from V and 4 from J, leaving 17 bases between them. The CDR3 loop spans 16 amino acids. CDR1 MGHDK and CDR2 SYGVNS come from the germline V gene. For the CDR3, the DNA is TGTGCCAGCAGTTTGTCCACAGGATGGTATAATGAAAAACTGTTTTTT. Its translation: CASSLSTGWYNEKLFF. The full variable domain, with the rest looked up from reference TRBV25-1 and TRBJ1-4, is EADIYQTPRYLVIGTGKKITLECSQTMGHDKMYWYQQDPGMELHLIHYSYGVNSTEKGDLSSESTVSRIRTEHFPLTLESARPSHTSQYLCASSLSTGWYNEKLFFGSGTQLSVL.